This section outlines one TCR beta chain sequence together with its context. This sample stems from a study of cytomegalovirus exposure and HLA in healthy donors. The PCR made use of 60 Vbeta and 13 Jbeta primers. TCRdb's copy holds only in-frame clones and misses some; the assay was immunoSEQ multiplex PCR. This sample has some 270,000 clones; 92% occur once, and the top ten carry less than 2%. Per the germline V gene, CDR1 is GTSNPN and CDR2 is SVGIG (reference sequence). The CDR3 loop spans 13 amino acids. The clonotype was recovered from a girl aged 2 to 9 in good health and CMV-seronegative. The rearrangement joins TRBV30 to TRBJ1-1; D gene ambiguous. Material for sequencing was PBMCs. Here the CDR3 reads CACFSGGNTEAFF. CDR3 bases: TGTGCTTGCTTCTCCGGTGGGAACACTGAAGCTTTCTTT.